This passage covers 6 T cell receptor beta chains from one sample sequenced in a study of blood T cell repertoires in COVID-19. TCRdb keeps only in-frame clones here, not all; method: immunoSEQ multiplex PCR. The sample includes approximately 40,000 clones, about 91% seen only once; the top ten take approximately 6%. The sequencing sample was made of peripheral blood. The receptors were gathered from an elderly woman with acute or convalescent COVID-19.

The rearrangement links TRBV30 to TRBJ2-5; 10 bases are shared with TRBD2. After removal of 1 base from V and 4 bases from J, the junction contained 3 bases not matched to a gene. Germline V gene lookup returns CDR1 GTSNPN and CDR2 SVGIG (reference sequence). The CDR3 spans 14 residues. The CDR3 reads CAWSGAGGAETQYF. In DNA form, the CDR3 reads TGTGCCTGGAGTGGAGCGGGGGGGGCAGAGACCCAGTACTTC.

The chain combines TRBV4-1 with TRBJ1-5, with D possibly being TRBD1 (5 bases). Trimming took off 1 base at V and 7 bases at J, with 14 bases between the two ends. The CDR3 is 15 amino acids. CDR1 is MGHRA and CDR2 is YSYEKL in the germline V gene. The CDR3 loop is CASSQGAARGQPQHF. The DNA of the CDR3 is TGCGCCAGCAGCCAAGGGGCGGCCCGGGGGCAGCCCCAGCATTTT.

The V and J genes are TRBV6-4 and TRBJ1-1, with TRBD1 identical over 8 bases. With 5 bases clipped from V and 5 bases from J, the junction kept 10 bases outside the gene matches. The CDR3 covers 15 residues. The germline V gene encodes CDR1 MRHNA and CDR2 SNTAGT. The chain's CDR3 is CASSKSRGRFTEAFF. As DNA, the CDR3 is TGTGCCAGCAGTAAAAGCAGGGGGCGATTTACTGAAGCTTTCTTT.

The J gene is TRBJ1-1, the V gene TRBV6-5, with TRBD1 identical over 8 bases. The CDR3 runs to 14 residues. Germline loops: CDR1 MNHEY, CDR2 SVGAGI. V was pared by 0 bases and J by 8 bases, with 5 bases of the junction left unmatched. In nucleotides, the CDR3 is TGTGCCAGCAGTTACTCCGGCAGGGGGCGAGAAGCTTTCTTT. Translation gives CASSYSGRGREAFF.

This chain connects TRBV27 to TRBJ1-4; D is unresolved. This CDR3 is built from 16 residues. With 3 bases removed from V and 3 bases from J, the gap between germline ends came to 14 bases. The germline gives CDR1 MNHEY, CDR2 SMNVEV (reference sequence). CDR3 protein: CASSFGGNIANEKLFF. DNA for the CDR3: TGTGCCAGCAGTTTTGGAGGGAATATCGCTAATGAAAAACTGTTTTTT.

V and J are TRBV3-1 (or the pseudogene TRBV3-2) and TRBJ1-2; D perhaps matches TRBD1 (5 bases). V was shortened by 5 bases and J by 2 bases, with 12 bases between the two germline ends. CDR1 LGHDT and CDR2 YNNKEL come from the germline V gene (reference sequence). The CDR3 is 14 residues long. CDR3 sequence: CASSANGGNYGYTF. CDR3 in DNA: TGTGCCAGCAGCGCTAACGGGGGGAACTATGGCTACACCTTC.